What follows are 23 T cell receptor beta chains derived from one specimen sequenced in a study of T cells in Graves' hyperthyroidism and ophthalmopathy. RNA transcripts yielded amplified TCR beta CDR3 regions. The primer set for the first-round RT-PCR of the TCR CDR3 was HTBI. TCRdb independently ran MiXCR on the multiplex PCR reads; one entry per CDR3 protein. The sample carries around 440,000 distinct CDR3 sequences, 15% to 18% recorded once. The sequenced sample consisted of blood. Receptors originate from a woman between 18 and 29 years old with Graves' hyperthyroidism.

There are many counts of this clonotype. The chain recombines TRBV11-1 with TRBJ2-7; no firm D call. Germline V gives CDR1 SGHAT, CDR2 FQDESV (reference sequence). V lost 3 bases and J lost 5, with 11 bases in between. The length of the CDR3 is 13 residues. CDR3 coding DNA: TGTGCCAGCAGCTTGGGCATTAAGGACGAGCAGTACTTC. Protein product: CASSLGIKDEQYF. Complete variable domain (other parts from reference TRBV11-1 and TRBJ2-7): EAEVAQSPRYKITEKSQAVAFWCDPISGHATLYWYRQILGQGPELLVQFQDESVVDDSQLPKDRFSAERLKGVDSTLKIQPAELGDSAMYLCASSLGIKDEQYFGPGTRLTVT.

The rearrangement links TRBV4-1 to TRBJ1-2, with 9 positions matching TRBD1. In germline, CDR1 is MGHRA, CDR2 YSYEKL. The V segment lost 6 bases and the J segment 5 bases; nucleotides outside the gene matches: 7. The CDR3 loop spans 14 amino acids. CDR3 sequence: CASRNTGGSYGYTF. As DNA, the CDR3 is TGCGCCAGCAGAAATACAGGGGGCTCATATGGCTACACCTTC.

This clonotype was seen ten or more times. The V gene is TRBV7-3, the J gene TRBJ2-5; tentative D call: TRBD2 (6 bases). This CDR3 is 14 amino acids long. CDR1 and CDR2 from the germline V gene are SGHTA and FQGTGA. Trimming shortened V by 0 bases and J by 3 bases, and 8 bases separated the two germline ends. CDR3 in amino acids: CASSLTGGKETQYF. The CDR3 nucleotides read TGTGCCAGCAGCTTAACTGGCGGGAAAGAGACCCAGTACTTC.

The chain joins TRBV4-3 to TRBJ2-1, with 11 bases lining up with TRBD1. Germline lookup yields CDR1 LGHNA and CDR2 YSLEER. V lost 1 base to trimming and J lost 8 bases; unmatched junction nucleotides: 7. This CDR3 has 16 residues. CDR3 in amino acids: CASSQAPGQGVYEQFF. CDR3 bases: TGCGCCAGCAGCCAAGCGCCGGGACAGGGGGTCTATGAGCAGTTCTTC.

There are many counts of this clonotype. The genes are TRBV24-1 and TRBJ2-3; D is perhaps TRBD2 (6 bases). The V and J ends lost 2 bases and 0 bases respectively, with 17 bases between them. The CDR3 length is 18 residues. Germline values: CDR1 KGHDR, CDR2 SFDVKD. CDR3 loop: CATSDSPPWGRSTDTQYF. In nucleotides, the CDR3 is TGTGCCACCAGTGATTCGCCTCCCTGGGGGAGGAGCACAGATACGCAGTATTTT.

DNA of the CDR3: TGTGCCACCAGTGAACACAGGAATTCACCCCTCCACTTT. It translates to CATSEHRNSPLHF. The chain combines TRBV24-1 with TRBJ1-6; TRBD1 might be the D (5 bases). Trimming took off 4 bases at V and 7 bases at J, with 7 bases between the two ends. The CDR3 is 13 amino acids. The germline gives CDR1 KGHDR, CDR2 SFDVKD.

This clonotype was seen repeatedly, ten times or more. This chain uses TRBV20-1 with TRBJ1-1; 9 bases are a match to TRBD1. V lost 5 bases to trimming and J lost 10 bases; unmatched junction nucleotides: 8. Germline V CDR1 and CDR2: DFQATT, SNEGSKA (reference sequence). The CDR3 is 12 residues long. CDR3 amino acids: CSASGQGRPAFF. The CDR3, as DNA: TGCAGTGCTTCCGGACAGGGGCGCCCAGCTTTCTTT.

This clonotype has a count of ten or more. The V and J genes are TRBV2 and TRBJ2-2, with 8 bases fitting TRBD1. The CDR3 contains 15 residues. Germline V gene data show CDR1 as SNHLY and CDR2 as FYNNEI. J lost 6 bases, V lost 6 bases, and 9 bases had no gene match. As DNA, the CDR3 is TGTGCCAGCAGCCACGGACAGGGCTTTCCCGGGGAGCTGTTTTTT. Translated, it gives CASSHGQGFPGELFF.

The table lists this clonotype with many counts. The DNA for the CDR3 is TGTGCCAGCAGCTTAGACGCTAGCGGGGGGCGAGTCACAGATACGCAGTATTTT. Protein product: CASSLDASGGRVTDTQYF. The V gene is TRBV7-2, the J gene TRBJ2-3; 11 bases fit TRBD2. The V and J ends lost 1 base and 2 bases, in that order; junction bases with no gene match: 8. Germline V lookup: CDR1 SGHTA, CDR2 FQGNSA. This CDR3 has 18 residues.

This clonotype was recorded many times. V gene TRBV12-3 or TRBV12-4 combines with J gene TRBJ2-1; 12 positions agree with TRBD2. The junction had 7 bases not matched to a gene; V was cut back by 1 base and J by 3 bases. CDR3 size: 18 residues. CDR3 amino acids: CASSLGQLAGGDYNEQFF. The CDR3 DNA follows: TGTGCCAGCAGTTTAGGTCAGCTAGCGGGGGGGGACTACAATGAGCAGTTCTTC.

This clonotype was counted at least ten times. V gene TRBV20-1 combines with J gene TRBJ1-2; D is uncertain. Trimming pared 0 bases from V and 6 bases from J, leaving 5 bases between. CDR1 is DFQATT and CDR2 is SNEGSKA in the germline V gene (reference sequence). CDR3 length: 11 residues. Written as DNA, the CDR3 is TGCAGTGCTAGAGATTTCCATGGCTACACCTTC. This translates into CSARDFHGYTF.

The V gene is TRBV7-2, the J gene TRBJ2-2, with 10 bases that match TRBD2. Trimming took 4 bases from V and 7 from J; bases not matched to a gene: 3. The CDR3 sequence is 14 residues long. Germline lookup yields CDR1 SGHTA and CDR2 FQGNSA. The CDR3 DNA reads as TGTGCCAGCAGCTCCGGGACTAGCGTCGGGGAGCTGTTTTTT. Translating gives CASSSGTSVGELFF.

In its sample, this clonotype was seen many times. V and J are TRBV6-1 and TRBJ2-7; 7 bases line up with TRBD1. The CDR3 loop spans 15 amino acids. With 6 bases clipped from V and 2 bases from J, the junction kept 10 bases outside the gene matches. The germline CDR1 and CDR2 sequences are MNHNS and SASEGT. The CDR3 is CASSHPRQGAYEQYF. DNA of the CDR3: TGTGCCAGCAGCCATCCGCGACAGGGAGCCTACGAGCAGTACTTC.

A few counts support this clonotype. The V gene is TRBV11-2, the J gene TRBJ2-2; TRBD2 aligns across 7 bases. Germline assignment: CDR1 SGHAT and CDR2 FQNNGV. Trimming cost V 4 bases and J 6 bases; bases outside gene matches: 23. The CDR3 is 20 amino acids. CDR3: CASSWGELGTGGSRAGELFF. The CDR3 DNA sequence: TGTGCCAGCAGCTGGGGCGAGTTAGGGACCGGCGGGAGCCGGGCCGGGGAGCTGTTTTTT.

The table lists this clonotype with a few counts. This chain uses TRBV11-1 with TRBJ2-2, with 9 positions matching TRBD1. V shed 6 bases, J shed 7 bases, and the junction held 9 bases outside the gene matches. CDR1 SGHAT and CDR2 FQDESV come from the germline V gene (reference sequence). CDR3 size: 15 residues. In DNA, the CDR3 is TGTGCCAGCAGGGGTAACAGGGGGCGCGGCGGGGAGCTGTTTTTT. Protein: CASRGNRGRGGELFF.

This clonotype has just a few counts. This chain connects TRBV6-1 to TRBJ1-5, with D possibly matching TRBD1 (5 bases). V shed 6 bases and J shed 2 bases, with 14 bases lying between them. This CDR3 has 15 amino acids. The germline V gene encodes CDR1 MNHNS and CDR2 SASEGT. The CDR3 region has the DNA TGTGCCAGCAGCCAGGACAAGGCAGGCAATCAGCCCCAGCATTTT. Protein sequence: CASSQDKAGNQPQHF.

Here the CDR3 reads CSADDGQGARTGELFF. The CDR3, as DNA: TGCAGCGCTGATGATGGGCAGGGGGCGCGAACCGGGGAGCTGTTTTTT. V usage is TRBV29-1 and J usage is TRBJ2-2; 8 bases are shared with TRBD1. V dropped 7 bases and J dropped 5; count of bases not matched to a gene: 15. Germline loops: CDR1 SQVTM, CDR2 ANQGSEA. The CDR3 extends over 16 amino acids.

V usage is TRBV19 and J usage is TRBJ2-2; TRBD2 agrees at 10 bases. Germline V gives CDR1 LNHDA, CDR2 SQIVND (reference sequence). The ends lost 5 bases at V and 0 bases at J; junction bases unmatched: 3. The CDR3 runs 16 residues. The CDR3 nucleotides are TGTGCCAGTAGTCTAACTAGCGGGGCGAACACCGGGGAGCTGTTTTTT. It is translated as CASSLTSGANTGELFF.

This clonotype was found many times. The V and J genes are TRBV6-6 and TRBJ1-1; 7 bases fit TRBD1. Germline V lookup: CDR1 MNHNY, CDR2 SVGAGI (reference sequence). J was trimmed by 1 base and V by 0 bases; bases with no gene match: 2. CDR3 length: 15 residues. The CDR3 DNA reads TGTGCCAGCAGTTACTCGAACAGGGGGAACACTGAAGCTTTCTTT. Protein: CASSYSNRGNTEAFF.

This chain links TRBV20-1 with TRBJ1-2; D possibly corresponds to TRBD1 (5 bases). Trimming took off 1 base at V and 7 bases at J, with 19 bases between the two ends. There are 15 residues in the CDR3. Per the germline V gene, CDR1 is DFQATT and CDR2 is SNEGSKA (reference sequence). In DNA form, the CDR3 reads TGCAGTGCTAGAGTTGGGGCAGGGCCCAGAGGTGGCTACACCTTC. Protein sequence: CSARVGAGPRGGYTF.

This clonotype was detected many times. The chain employs TRBV7-2 and TRBJ2-7; TRBD1 matches 11 bases. The CDR3 extends over 16 amino acids. CDR1 SGHTA and CDR2 FQGNSA come from the germline V gene. The ends lost 4 bases at V and 1 base at J; junction bases unmatched: 6. The CDR3 protein is CASSSADRGLSYEQYF. In DNA, the CDR3 is TGTGCCAGCAGCTCTGCGGACAGGGGGCTATCCTACGAGCAGTACTTC.

CDR3 DNA: TGTGCCAGCAGTGCTGGGGGCTTAAGCAATCAGCCCCAGCATTTT. This sequence encodes CASSAGGLSNQPQHF. The chain employs TRBV2 and TRBJ1-5; possible D gene TRBD1, 6 bases. V was clipped by 4 bases and J by 1 base, with 11 bases between them. The CDR3 is 15 amino acids. CDR1 is SNHLY and CDR2 is FYNNEI in the germline V gene.

In this sample, this clonotype turned up many times. The rearrangement links TRBV12-3 or TRBV12-4 to TRBJ1-5; D call uncertain. This CDR3 has 12 amino acids. V was cut by 3 bases and J by 0 bases, with 0 bases left in between. CDR3 sequence (DNA): TGTGCCAGCAGTTTTAGCAATCAGCCCCAGCATTTT. Translated, it gives CASSFSNQPQHF.